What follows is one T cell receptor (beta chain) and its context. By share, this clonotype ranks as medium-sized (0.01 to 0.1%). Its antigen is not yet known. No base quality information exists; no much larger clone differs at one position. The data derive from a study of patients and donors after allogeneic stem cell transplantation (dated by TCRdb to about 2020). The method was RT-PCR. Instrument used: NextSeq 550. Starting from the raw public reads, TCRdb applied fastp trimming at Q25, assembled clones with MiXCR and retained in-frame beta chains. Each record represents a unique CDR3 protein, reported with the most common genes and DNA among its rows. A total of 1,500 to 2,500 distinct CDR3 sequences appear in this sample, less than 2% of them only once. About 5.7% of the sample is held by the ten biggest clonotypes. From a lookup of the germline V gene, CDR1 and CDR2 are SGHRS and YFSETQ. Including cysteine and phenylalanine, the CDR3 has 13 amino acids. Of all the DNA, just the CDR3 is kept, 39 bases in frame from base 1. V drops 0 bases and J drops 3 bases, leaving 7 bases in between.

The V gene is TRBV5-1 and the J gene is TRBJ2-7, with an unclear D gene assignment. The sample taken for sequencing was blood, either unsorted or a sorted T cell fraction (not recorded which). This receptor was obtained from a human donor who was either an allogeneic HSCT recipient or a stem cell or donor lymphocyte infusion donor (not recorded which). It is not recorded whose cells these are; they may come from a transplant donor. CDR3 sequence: CASSLEFVYEQYF. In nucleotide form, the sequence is TGCGCCAGCAGCTTGGAATTCGTCTACGAGCAGTACTTC.